This T cell receptor beta chain was captured in a study of identifying expanded T cells in peripheral blood. With respect to this clone: Antigen unknown.

During the collection period, no donor immune events like infections were recorded. Trimming cost V 4 bases and J 2 bases, with 14 bases left between them. The CDR3 spans 15 residues. Germline CDR1 is MNHNY and CDR2 is SVGAGI (reference sequence). Study-wide findings and caveats: Variance in clone template counts between roughly 2-week samples significantly increased with total template count across all healthy donors.

Using immunoSEQ multiplex PCR, the repertoire was profiled, and TCRdb retains in-frame clones only, with some absent. The table has some 97,000 clones, over 70% seen once. The V gene is TRBV6-6, the J gene TRBJ1-2, with D possibly matching TRBD1 (6 bases). The receptor was derived from a person between 18 and 75 years old in good health. Sequenced sample: blood. CDR3 in amino acids: CASSSWGPTNYGYTF. The CDR3 nucleotides are TGTGCCAGCAGTTCCTGGGGGCCAACCAACTATGGCTACACCTTC.